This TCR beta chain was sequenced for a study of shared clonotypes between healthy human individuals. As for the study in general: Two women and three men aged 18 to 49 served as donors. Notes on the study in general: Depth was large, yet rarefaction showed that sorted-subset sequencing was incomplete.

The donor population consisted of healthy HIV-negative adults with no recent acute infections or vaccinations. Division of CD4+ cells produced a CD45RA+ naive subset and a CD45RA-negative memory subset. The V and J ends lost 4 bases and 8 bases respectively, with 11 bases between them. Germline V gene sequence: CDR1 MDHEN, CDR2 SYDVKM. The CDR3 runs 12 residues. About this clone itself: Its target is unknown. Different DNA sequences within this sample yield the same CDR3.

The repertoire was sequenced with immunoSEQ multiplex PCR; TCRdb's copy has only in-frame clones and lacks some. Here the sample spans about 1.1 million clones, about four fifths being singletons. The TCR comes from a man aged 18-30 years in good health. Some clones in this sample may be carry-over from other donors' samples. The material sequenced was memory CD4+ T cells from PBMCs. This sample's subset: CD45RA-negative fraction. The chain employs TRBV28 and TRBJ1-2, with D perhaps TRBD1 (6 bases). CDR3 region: CASSSGARGYTF. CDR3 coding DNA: TGTGCCAGCAGTTCGGGGGCGCGGGGCTACACCTTC.